A single sample gave rise to the 10 T cell receptor beta chains below, sequenced in a study of STAT3 mutations in large granular lymphocyte leukemia. Study results and caveats: At least one immunodominant TCR beta clonotype appeared in every T-cell large granular lymphocyte leukemia patient.

Method: immunoSEQ multiplex PCR; TCRdb's copy keeps in-frame clones and lacks some. The table records 1,500 or so clones, roughly 69% of them present only once. These receptors have no known antigen. The sequenced sample consisted of peripheral blood mononuclear cells. The receptors here all came from a woman in her sixties or seventies with T-cell large granular lymphocyte leukemia. Some clones in this sample may be carry-over from other donors' samples.

This chain joins TRBV30 and TRBJ1-1; 9 bases align to TRBD1. V lost 5 bases to trimming and J lost 3 bases; unmatched junction nucleotides: 4. This CDR3 is 13 amino acids long. CDR1 is GTSNPN and CDR2 is SVGIG in the germline V gene (reference sequence). CDR3 coding DNA: TGTGCCTGGTGGGACAGGGCTTACACTGAAGCTTTCTTT. The encoded protein is CAWWDRAYTEAFF.

This CDR3 reads CASTPSGGYQYAFF. The CDR3, as DNA: TGTGCCAGCACTCCTTCTGGGGGGTATCAGTACGCTTTCTTT. The chain combines TRBV7-9 with TRBJ1-1, with D perhaps matching TRBD1 (5 bases). This CDR3 region has 14 residues. V was pared by 7 bases and J by 11 bases, with 23 bases between. Germline CDR1 is SEHNR and CDR2 is FQNEAQ (reference sequence).

This clone was detected only once. The rearrangement joins TRBV30 to TRBJ2-5, with TRBD2 matching over 11 bases. Germline assignment: CDR1 GTSNPN and CDR2 SVGIG (reference sequence). The CDR3 runs to 14 residues. Germline trimming cut 1 base from V and 3 bases from J; bases unmatched to any gene: 1. The CDR3 protein is CAWSDSGREETQYF. Here the CDR3 DNA reads TGTGCCTGGAGTGATAGCGGGAGGGAAGAGACCCAGTACTTC.

The V gene is TRBV18, the J gene TRBJ1-5; TRBD1 matches 7 bases. V shed 2 bases and J 5 bases; nucleotides not matched to a gene: 9. The CDR3 length is 16 residues. CDR1 is KGHSH and CDR2 is LQKENI in the germline V gene. The CDR3, as DNA: TGTGCCAGCTCACCAAGGACAGGCGGTATCGATCAGCCCCAGCATTTT. Its translation is CASSPRTGGIDQPQHF. Full variable domain (missing parts from reference TRBV18 and TRBJ1-5): NAGVMQNPRHLVRRRGQEARLRCSPMKGHSHVYWYRQLPEEGLKFMVYLQKENIIDESGMPKERFSAEFPKEGPSILRIQQVVRGDSAAYFCASSPRTGGIDQPQHFGDGTRLSIL.

J is TRBJ2-7 and V is TRBV5-1; D could derive from TRBD1 or TRBD2 (6 bases each). Germline V gene data show CDR1 as SGHRS and CDR2 as YFSETQ. Deletions cut 2 bases from V and 0 bases from J, with 12 bases between. This CDR3 region has 15 residues. Here the CDR3 DNA reads TGCGCCAGCAGCTTTGGATCGGGGGCCTCCTACGAGCAGTACTTC. Protein product: CASSFGSGASYEQYF.

The J gene is TRBJ1-2, the V gene TRBV6-5; D possibly corresponds to TRBD1 (5 bases). The CDR3 covers 14 residues. The V gene lost 6 bases and the J gene lost 7 bases, with 18 bases spanning the gap. Germline values: CDR1 MNHEY, CDR2 SVGAGI. In DNA form, the CDR3 reads TGTGCCAGCAGGGAGGAAATCAGGACAAGTGGCTACACCTTC. This sequence encodes CASREEIRTSGYTF.

Turning to this clone: One end of the junction varies from germline; a read error may be responsible. J is TRBJ2-1 and V is TRBV11-1, with 7 bases identical to TRBD2. Germline CDR1 is SGHAT and CDR2 is FQDESV (reference sequence). The length of the CDR3 is 16 residues. In DNA, the CDR3 is TGTGCCAGCAGCATAGCGGGCGGGAGTAAGATAAATGAGCAGTTCTTC. It specifies CASSIAGGSKINEQFF.

The chain is built from TRBV5-1 and TRBJ1-5; the D is unclear. The germline gives CDR1 SGHRS, CDR2 YFSETQ. Trimming stripped 0 bases from V and 0 bases from J, with 4 bases between. The CDR3 spans 14 residues. The CDR3 is CASSLDHSNQPQHF. For the CDR3, the DNA is TGCGCCAGCAGCTTGGACCATAGCAATCAGCCCCAGCATTTT.

The chain recombines TRBV7-9 with TRBJ2-1, with TRBD2 identical over 9 bases. The CDR3 extends over 19 amino acids. With 1 base clipped from V and 5 bases from J, the junction kept 15 bases outside the gene matches. Germline V gene data show CDR1 as SEHNR and CDR2 as FQNEAQ (reference sequence). The DNA of the CDR3 is TGTGCCAGCAGCTTAGTTAAAGGGAGAGCGGGAGGCATAGACAATGAGCAGTTCTTC. It specifies CASSLVKGRAGGIDNEQFF.

The chain recombines TRBV30 with TRBJ2-1; the D is unclear. The CDR3 length is 11 residues. The germline V gene encodes CDR1 GTSNPN and CDR2 SVGIG (reference sequence). Trimming left V 2 bases short and J 8 bases short, with 7 bases between. CDR3 sequence: CAWSPLDEQFF. DNA for the CDR3: TGTGCCTGGAGTCCTTTAGATGAGCAGTTCTTC.